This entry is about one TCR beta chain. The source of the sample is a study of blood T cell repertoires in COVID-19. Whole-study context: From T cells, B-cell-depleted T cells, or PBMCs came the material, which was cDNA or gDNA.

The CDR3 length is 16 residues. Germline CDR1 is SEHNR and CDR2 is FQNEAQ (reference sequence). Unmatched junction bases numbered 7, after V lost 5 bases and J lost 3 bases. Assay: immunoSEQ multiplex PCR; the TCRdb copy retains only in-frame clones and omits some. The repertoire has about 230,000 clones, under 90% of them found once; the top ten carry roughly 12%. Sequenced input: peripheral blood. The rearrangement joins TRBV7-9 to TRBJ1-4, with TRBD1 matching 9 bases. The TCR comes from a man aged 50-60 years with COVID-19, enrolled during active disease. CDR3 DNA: TGTGCCAGCAGCCCCGAACAGGGGGCACCTAATGAAAAACTGTTTTTT. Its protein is CASSPEQGAPNEKLFF.